This entry concerns a single TCR beta chain. This clonotype was seen only a few times. It has no known antigen specificity. No base-level quality is on record; no much larger clone is a single base apart. V drops 0 bases and J drops 8 bases, leaving 22 bases in between. For CDR1 and CDR2, the germline V gene (reference sequence) lists DFQATT and SNEGSKA. The CDR3 runs 16 residues from the cysteine to the phenylalanine. Only the CDR3 portion is preserved as DNA: 48 bases, with reading frame beginning at the first base. The data were taken from a study of human T cells and chemical hapten exposure (dated by TCRdb to the early 2020s). Some background on the complete study: For sensitization, 2% DPC in acetone was applied to a roughly 2 cm by roughly 2 cm area of upper inner arm skin. Throughout the study period of around 24 weeks, patients also received therapeutic DPC doses to the scalp every week. Patch testing on the upper back used Finn chambers containing 0.01% DPC, with scoring done after 6 days according to International Contact Dermatitis Research Group standards. Most of the patients in the cohort were female, and the cohort covered alopecia areata with under or over 50% scalp involvement, alopecia totalis and alopecia universalis. Libraries were pooled for sequencing, and variation in per-sample TCR yields was attributed mainly to small differences in library volumes within the pool. The study tracked peripheral blood TCR repertoire changes in vivo during primary and secondary sensitization to the hapten diphenylcyclopropenone (DPC) in alopecia patients. Blood samples were taken from patients before sensitization (week 0) and at 2, 6 and about 24 weeks after DPC sensitization. Roughly 30 alopecia patients provided blood for TCR sequencing at one to four time points (pre-sensitization, 2, 6 and 24 weeks).

The library was made by RACE. TCRdb names NextSeq 500 as the instrument used. During library preparation, unique molecular identifiers were attached to individual cDNA molecules so that TCRs could be counted in a quantitative, reproducible way. Both TCR alpha and TCR beta chains were sequenced from each blood RNA sample. The source study handled its data this way. Samples had a median of 95,638 TCRs, with a range from roughly 20,000 to 690,600. The Decombinator software suite was used to annotate the V, J and CDR3 of the TCR reads. Every sample was subsampled to the same number of TCRs (28,000) for the PS versus PT1 abundance plots. TCRs were defined as expanded if absent before sensitization and observed at least eight times at the 2-week time point. In-frame beta chains were kept once TCRdb had trimmed the public reads at Q25 with fastp and called clones with MiXCR. Rows are combined by CDR3 protein, so each entry shows the most common genes and DNA. The V and J calls and clone size are TCRdb's, not the authors'. The sample table lists around 260,000 distinct CDR3 sequences, about 9.4% of them with a count of one. About 2.1% of the sample belongs to the ten largest clones.

Explained via the paper, the time point label denotes: pre-sensitization, week 0. The treatment or condition tag for this specimen amounts to: therapeutic diphenylcyclopropenone sensitization with weekly scalp DPC. At every patch-test visit, the blood draw took place before the patch test was put on. Patients were considered eligible if aged 18 to 70, diagnosed with alopecia and deemed suitable for DPC therapy, and patients were excluded if pregnant. Total RNA was extracted from unfractionated whole blood that had been collected in Tempus Blood RNA tubes. Findings and caveats that apply to the study as a whole: Significantly more large CDR3 similarity clusters were formed by expanded TCRs than by pre-sensitization or healthy control sets, consistent with antigen-driven responses. The number of PT1 expanded TCRs positively correlated with patch test score, significant at thresholds 8, 16 and 32 but not 4. After repeated subsampling, the strength of the expansion versus patch-test correlation and the threshold at which it became significant changed. No change with DPC sensitization was found in the number of TCRs above 1 in 1000 frequency, and no evidence of global repertoire structure alterations was found. All patients had alopecia, a presumed autoimmune disease, so their immune response might differ from that of healthy individuals.

The receptor comes from a woman aged 40 to 49 with alopecia areata. Some clones in this sample may be carry-over from other donors' samples. The material sequenced was whole blood, taken in connection with sensitization to the hapten diphenylcyclopropenone (DPC). The sequence joins TRBV20-1 to TRBJ1-1; the D gene is not confidently resolved. The CDR3 region reads CSARDPRRGRMEEAFF. At the DNA level, the sequence is TGCAGTGCTAGAGATCCCAGGAGAGGGCGGATGGAAGAAGCTTTCTTT.